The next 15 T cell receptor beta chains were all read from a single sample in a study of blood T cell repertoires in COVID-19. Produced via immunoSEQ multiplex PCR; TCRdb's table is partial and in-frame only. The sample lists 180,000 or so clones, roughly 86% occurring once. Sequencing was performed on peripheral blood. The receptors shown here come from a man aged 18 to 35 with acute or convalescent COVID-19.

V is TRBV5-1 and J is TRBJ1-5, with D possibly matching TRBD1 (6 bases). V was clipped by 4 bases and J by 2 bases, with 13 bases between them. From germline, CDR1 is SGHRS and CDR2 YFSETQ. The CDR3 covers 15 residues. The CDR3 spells CASSPGDLGNQPQHF. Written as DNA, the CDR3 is TGCGCCAGCAGCCCAGGGGATCTCGGCAATCAGCCCCAGCATTTT.

Here the CDR3 reads CASSHAAGGNGLNQPQHF. The CDR3 DNA reads as TGTGCCAGCAGCCATGCGGCGGGGGGGAATGGGCTCAATCAGCCCCAGCATTTT. V gene TRBV3-1 (or the pseudogene TRBV3-2) combines with J gene TRBJ1-5, with D possibly TRBD1 on 5 matching bases. Germline loops: CDR1 LGHDT, CDR2 YNNKEL (reference sequence). CDR3 length: 18 residues. The V end was cut by 3 bases, the J end by 3 bases, with 21 bases between.

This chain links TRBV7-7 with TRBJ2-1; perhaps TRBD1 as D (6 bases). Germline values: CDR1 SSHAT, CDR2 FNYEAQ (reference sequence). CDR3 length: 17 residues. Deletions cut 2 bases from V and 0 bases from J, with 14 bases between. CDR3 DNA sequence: TGTGCCAGCAGCTTATCCCTTGGACAGTCCTCCTACAATGAGCAGTTCTTC. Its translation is CASSLSLGQSSYNEQFF.

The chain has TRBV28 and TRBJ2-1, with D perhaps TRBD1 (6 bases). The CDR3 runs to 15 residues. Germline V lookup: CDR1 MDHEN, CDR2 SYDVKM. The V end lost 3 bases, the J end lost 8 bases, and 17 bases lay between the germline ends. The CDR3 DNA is TGTGCCAGCAGTTTTCGGGCGGACAGACCTTATGAGCAGTTCTTC. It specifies CASSFRADRPYEQFF.

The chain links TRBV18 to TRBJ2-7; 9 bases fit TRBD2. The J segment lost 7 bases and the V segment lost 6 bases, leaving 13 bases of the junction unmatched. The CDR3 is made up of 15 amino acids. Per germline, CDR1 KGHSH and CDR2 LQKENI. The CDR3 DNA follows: TGTGCCAGCTCCCCCCCAGGCGGGGGGGCTCGGGAGCAGTACGTC. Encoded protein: CASSPPGGGAREQYV.

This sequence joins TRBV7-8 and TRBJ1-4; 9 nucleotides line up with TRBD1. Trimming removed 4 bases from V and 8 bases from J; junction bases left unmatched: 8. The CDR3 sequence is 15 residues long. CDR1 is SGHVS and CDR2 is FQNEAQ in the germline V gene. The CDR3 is CASSWAGTGHEKLFF. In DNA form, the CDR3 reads TGTGCCAGCAGCTGGGCCGGGACAGGGCACGAAAAACTGTTTTTT.

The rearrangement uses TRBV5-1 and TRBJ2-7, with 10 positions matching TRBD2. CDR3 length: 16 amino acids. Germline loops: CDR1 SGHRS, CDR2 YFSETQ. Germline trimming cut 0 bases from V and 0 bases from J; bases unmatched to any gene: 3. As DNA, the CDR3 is TGCGCCAGCAGCTTGGGGACTAGCGGCAGCTCCTACGAGCAGTACGTC. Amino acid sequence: CASSLGTSGSSYEQYV.

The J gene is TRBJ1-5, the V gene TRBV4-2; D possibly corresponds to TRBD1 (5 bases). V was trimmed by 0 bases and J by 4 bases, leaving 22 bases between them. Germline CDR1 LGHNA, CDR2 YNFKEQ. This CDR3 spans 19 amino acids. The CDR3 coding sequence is TGTGCCAGCAGCCAAGATCCGATCTCTGTGGGCAGGGTGAATCAGCCCCAGCATTTT. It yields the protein CASSQDPISVGRVNQPQHF.

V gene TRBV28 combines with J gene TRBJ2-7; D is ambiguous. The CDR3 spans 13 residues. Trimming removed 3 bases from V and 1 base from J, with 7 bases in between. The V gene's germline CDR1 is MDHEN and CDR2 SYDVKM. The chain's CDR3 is CASSFYSSYEQYV. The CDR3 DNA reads TGTGCCAGCAGTTTTTATTCGTCCTACGAGCAGTACGTC.

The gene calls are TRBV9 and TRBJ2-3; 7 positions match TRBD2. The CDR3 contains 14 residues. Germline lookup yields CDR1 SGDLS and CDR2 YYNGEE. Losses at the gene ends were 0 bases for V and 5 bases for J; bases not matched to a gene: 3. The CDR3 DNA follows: TGTGCCAGCAGCGTAGGGGGACTAAGAGATACGCAGTATTTT. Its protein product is CASSVGGLRDTQYF. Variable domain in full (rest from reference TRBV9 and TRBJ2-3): DSGVTQTPKHLITATGQRVTLRCSPRSGDLSVYWYQQSLDQGLQFLIQYYNGEERAKGNILERFSAQQFPDLHSELNLSSLELGDSALYFCASSVGGLRDTQYFGPGTRLTVL.

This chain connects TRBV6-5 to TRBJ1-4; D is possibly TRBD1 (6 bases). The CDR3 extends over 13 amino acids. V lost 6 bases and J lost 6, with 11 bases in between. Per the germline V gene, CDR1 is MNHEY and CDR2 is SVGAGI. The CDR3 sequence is CASRQGGHEKLFF. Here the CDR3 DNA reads TGTGCCAGCAGACAGGGCGGACATGAAAAACTGTTTTTT.

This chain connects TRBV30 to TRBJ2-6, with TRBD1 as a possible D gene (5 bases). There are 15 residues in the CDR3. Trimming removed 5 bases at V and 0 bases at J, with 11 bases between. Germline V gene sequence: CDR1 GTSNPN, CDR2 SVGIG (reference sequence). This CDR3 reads CAWGHTISGANVLTF. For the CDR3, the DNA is TGTGCCTGGGGACATACCATCTCTGGGGCCAACGTCCTGACTTTC.

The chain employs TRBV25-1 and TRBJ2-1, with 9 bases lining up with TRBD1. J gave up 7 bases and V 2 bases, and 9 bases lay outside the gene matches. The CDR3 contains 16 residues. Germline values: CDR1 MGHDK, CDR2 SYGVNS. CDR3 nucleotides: TGTGCCAGCAGTGAAACTGGACAGGGGAGGGGAAATGAGCAGTTCTTC. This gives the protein CASSETGQGRGNEQFF.

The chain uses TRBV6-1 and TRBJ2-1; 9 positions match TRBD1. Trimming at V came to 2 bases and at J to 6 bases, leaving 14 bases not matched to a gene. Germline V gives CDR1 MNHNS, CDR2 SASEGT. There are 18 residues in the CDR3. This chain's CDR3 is CASSEMGQGSLGLNEQFF. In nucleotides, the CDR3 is TGTGCCAGCAGTGAAATGGGACAGGGTTCTTTAGGACTCAATGAGCAGTTCTTC.

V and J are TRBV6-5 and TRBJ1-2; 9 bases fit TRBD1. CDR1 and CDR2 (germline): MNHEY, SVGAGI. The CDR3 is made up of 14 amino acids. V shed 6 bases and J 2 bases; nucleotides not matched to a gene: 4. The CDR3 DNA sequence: TGTGCCAGCAGGACCGGGACAGGGAACTATGGCTACACCTTC. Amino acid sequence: CASRTGTGNYGYTF.